What follows are 13 T cell receptor beta chains derived from one specimen sequenced in a study of OX40 agonist ivuxolimab in advanced cancers. The assay was immunoSEQ multiplex PCR, and TCRdb's table has in-frame clones only and misses some. The data contain some 50,000 clones, around four fifths of them seen just once; the ten biggest clones take up roughly 0.66%. Source: CD4+ or CD8+ T cells sorted from blood, taken in a trial of the OX40 agonist ivuxolimab. The receptor source for this set is an adult with an advanced solid tumor such as melanoma, head and neck, liver or kidney cancer.

This sequence joins TRBV2 and TRBJ1-2; D may be TRBD1 (6 bases). Germline CDR1 and CDR2: SNHLY and FYNNEI. Trimming removed 3 bases from V and 1 base from J, with 12 bases in between. There are 15 residues in the CDR3. In DNA, the CDR3 is TGTGCCAGCAGTGATAATATGGACAGTAACTATGGCTACACCTTC. This translates into CASSDNMDSNYGYTF.

About this clone: The sample holds other DNA sequences that translate to the same CDR3. The V and J genes are TRBV5-1 and TRBJ2-5; D is possibly TRBD2 (5 bases). The CDR3 consists of 14 residues. Germline CDR1 is SGHRS and CDR2 is YFSETQ. Trimming pared 0 bases from V and 5 bases from J, leaving 11 bases between. DNA of the CDR3: TGCGCCAGCAGCTTGGGAGGGATTGGGGAGACCCAGTACTTC. Its translation: CASSLGGIGETQYF. The whole variable domain, filled in from reference TRBV5-1 and TRBJ2-5, reads KAGVTQTPRYLIKTRGQQVTLSCSPISGHRSVSWYQQTPGQGLQFLFEYFSETQRNKGNFPGRFSGRQFSNSRSEMNVSTLELGDSALYLCASSLGGIGETQYFGPGTRLLVL.

This clone appeared once. The chain employs TRBV6-5 and TRBJ1-3; a weak D match, TRBD1 (5 bases). Germline loops: CDR1 MNHEY, CDR2 SVGAGI. V was pared by 2 bases and J by 4 bases, with 12 bases between. This CDR3 has 15 amino acids. This chain's CDR3 is CASSYVPGGGNTIYF. CDR3 nucleotides: TGTGCCAGCAGTTACGTCCCCGGGGGAGGAAACACCATATATTTT.

Written as DNA, the CDR3 is TGTGCCAGTAGTCTTCCCGACAACTCCTACGAGCAGTACTTC. This translates into CASSLPDNSYEQYF. The chain links TRBV19 to TRBJ2-7; D remains ambiguous. The germline CDR1 and CDR2 sequences are LNHDA and SQIVND (reference sequence). CDR3 length: 14 amino acids. V was clipped by 5 bases and J by 0 bases, with 11 bases between them.

The chain uses TRBV5-8 and TRBJ1-4, with no clear D. This CDR3 comprises 15 residues. The germline CDR1 and CDR2 sequences are SGHTS and YDEGEE. Trimming left V 0 bases short and J 0 bases short, with 6 bases between. The CDR3 coding sequence is TGTGCCAGCAGCTTGGAAGGCGCAACTAATGAAAAACTGTTTTTT. This sequence encodes CASSLEGATNEKLFF.

The gene calls are TRBV5-1 and TRBJ1-3; D unresolved. The CDR3 runs 16 residues. Germline lookup yields CDR1 SGHRS and CDR2 YFSETQ. Deletions cut 0 bases from V and 1 base from J, with 11 bases between. The CDR3 DNA reads as TGCGCCAGCAGCTTGGCGGCGCTATTTTCTGGAAACACCATATATTTT. It encodes CASSLAALFSGNTIYF.

Only a few counts were recorded for this clone. CDR3 protein: CASSLGGARSNEQFF. CDR3 coding DNA: TGCGCCAGCAGCTTGGGCGGAGCCCGGAGCAATGAGCAGTTCTTC. The rearrangement links TRBV5-1 to TRBJ2-1; D ambiguous. The length of the CDR3 is 15 residues. V was cut by 0 bases and J by 6 bases, with 13 bases left in between. Germline CDR1 SGHRS, CDR2 YFSETQ.

CDR3 amino acids: CASSWGTSRRTSTDTQYF. The CDR3, as DNA: TGTGCCAGCAGCTGGGGGACTAGCCGCAGAACTAGCACAGATACGCAGTATTTT. V gene TRBV5-8 combines with J gene TRBJ2-3; 9 nucleotides align to TRBD2. Per the germline V gene, CDR1 is SGHTS and CDR2 is YDEGEE. The V segment lost 3 bases and the J segment 0 bases; nucleotides outside the gene matches: 11. There are 18 residues in the CDR3.

The rearrangement uses TRBV7-6 and TRBJ2-6; the D is unclear. V was clipped by 5 bases and J by 1 base, with 15 bases between them. The germline gives CDR1 SGHVS, CDR2 FNYEAQ. There are 17 residues in the CDR3. CDR3 sequence reads: CASSRAPWGSGANVLTF. The CDR3 DNA follows: TGTGCCAGCAGCCGGGCCCCGTGGGGTTCTGGGGCCAACGTCCTGACTTTC. Filled out from reference TRBV7-6 and TRBJ2-6, the complete variable domain reads GAGVSQSPRYKVTKRGQDVALRCDPISGHVSLYWYRQALGQGPEFLTYFNYEAQQDKSGLPNDRFSAERPEGSISTLTIQRTEQRDSAMYRCASSRAPWGSGANVLTFGAGSRLTVL.

CDR3 loop: CASRLLAGGTDTQYF. Written as DNA, the CDR3 is TGCGCCAGCAGATTACTAGCGGGGGGGACAGATACGCAGTATTTT. The gene calls are TRBV4-1 and TRBJ2-3; 13 bases are shared with TRBD2. Germline CDR1 reads MGHRA; CDR2 reads YSYEKL. This CDR3 is built from 15 residues. V lost 6 bases and J lost 3; bases outside the gene matches: 3.

The CDR3 loop reads CASSSGGSGETQYF. CDR3 DNA: TGTGCCAGCAGCTCAGGAGGGTCGGGGGAGACCCAGTACTTC. The rearrangement links TRBV9 to TRBJ2-5, with D perhaps matching TRBD2 (6 bases). The V end lost 4 bases, the J end lost 5 bases, and 15 bases lay between the germline ends. CDR3 length equals 14 residues. Germline CDR1 is SGDLS and CDR2 is YYNGEE.

This chain uses TRBV6-5 with TRBJ2-3; 9 nucleotides align to TRBD1. CDR1 and CDR2 from the germline V gene are MNHEY and SVGAGI. The trim removed 2 bases at V and 7 bases at J, leaving 7 bases unmatched. This CDR3 is built from 15 residues. CDR3 loop: CASSYAGQGPYTQYF. In DNA, the CDR3 is TGTGCCAGCAGTTACGCGGGACAGGGACCCTATACGCAGTATTTT.

CDR3 nucleotide sequence: TGCGCCAGCAGTGAGCACCAGAACACCGGGGAGCTGTTTTTT. Its translation: CASSEHQNTGELFF. The chain is built from TRBV10-1 and TRBJ2-2; no definite D call. The CDR3 loop spans 14 amino acids. Germline CDR1 is WNHNN and CDR2 is SYGVQD (reference sequence). V was shortened by 2 bases and J by 1 base, with 5 bases between the two germline ends.